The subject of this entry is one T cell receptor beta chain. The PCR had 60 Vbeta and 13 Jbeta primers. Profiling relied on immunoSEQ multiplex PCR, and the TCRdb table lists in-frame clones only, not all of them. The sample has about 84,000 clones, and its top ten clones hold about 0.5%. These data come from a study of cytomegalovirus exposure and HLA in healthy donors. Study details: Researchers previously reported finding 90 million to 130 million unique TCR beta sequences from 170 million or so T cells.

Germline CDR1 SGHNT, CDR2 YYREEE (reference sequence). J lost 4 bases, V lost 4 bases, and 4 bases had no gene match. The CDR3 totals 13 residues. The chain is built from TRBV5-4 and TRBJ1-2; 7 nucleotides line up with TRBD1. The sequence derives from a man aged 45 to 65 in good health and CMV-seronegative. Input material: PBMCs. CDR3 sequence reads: CASSPGQTYGYTF. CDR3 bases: TGTGCCAGCAGCCCGGGACAGACCTATGGCTACACCTTC.